The rows below give T cell receptor beta chains drawn from one sample of a study of T cell repertoires in cytomegalovirus infection. TCRdb processed the reads anew with MiXCR; each CDR3 protein has one entry. The sample has around 140,000 distinct CDR3 sequences, 32% seen once. These receptors' targets are unknown. The specimen comprised CD8+ T cells from cultured PBMCs, sampled from culture after CMV antigen stimulation. Receptor source: a human donor in good health (CMV status not recorded). Some clones in this sample may be carry-over from other donors' samples. The CDR3 runs from the conserved cysteine through the conserved F or W. D genes are given only for firm matches. Clone size is given for some rows only: seen once, a few or many times, or a class if the clone is expanded.

few,TRBJ2-7,TRBV27,.,CASSHRAISPYEQYF,TGTGCCAGCAGCCACAGGGCAATTTCGCCCTACGAGCAGTACTTC
.,TRBJ1-2,TRBV11-3,TRBD1,CASRTPGQDFYGYTF,TGTGCCAGCAGGACACCGGGACAGGATTTCTATGGCTACACCTTC
.,TRBJ1-5,TRBV7-6,TRBD1,CASSLEQGLSNQPQHF,TGTGCCAGCAGCTTAGAACAGGGGCTGAGCAATCAGCCCCAGCATTTT
once,TRBJ2-1,TRBV4-1,TRBD2,CASSLGRRGSEQFF,TGCGCCAGCAGCCTCGGACGGCGGGGGAGTGAGCAGTTCTTC
.,TRBJ1-1,TRBV5-1,.,CASSPREINMNTEAFF,TGCGCCAGCAGCCCACGGGAGATCAACATGAACACTGAAGCTTTCTTT
few,TRBJ2-7,TRBV11-1,TRBD1,CASSYGTGASYEQYF,TGTGCCAGCAGCTATGGGACAGGGGCATCCTACGAGCAGTACTTC
.,TRBJ1-1,TRBV28,.,CASTQSTIRSLEAFF,TGTGCCAGCACCCAATCGACGATTCGATCTCTTGAAGCTTTCTTT
.,TRBJ2-7,TRBV5-6,.,CASRGSDSYEQYF,TGTGCCAGCAGGGGGTCGGACTCCTACGAGCAGTACTTC
few,TRBJ2-3,TRBV28,.,CASTPQGITDTQYF,TGTGCCAGCACCCCGCAGGGAATAACAGATACGCAGTATTTT
once,TRBJ2-1,TRBV14,.,CASSQAGRYNEQFF,TGTGCCAGCAGCCAAGCGGGACGCTACAATGAGCAGTTCTTC
many,TRBJ1-1,TRBV24-1,.,CATSDVNDGTEAFF,TGTGCCACCAGTGATGTGAATGATGGGACTGAAGCTTTCTTT
.,TRBJ2-1,TRBV19,TRBD2,CASSMGLAIKQFF,TGTGCCAGTAGTATGGGACTAGCCATAAAGCAGTTCTTC
.,TRBJ2-7,TRBV4-2,.,CASSQDLGNYEQYF,TGTGCCAGCAGCCAAGATTTGGGGAACTACGAGCAGTACTTC
.,TRBJ2-7,TRBV7-6,TRBD2,CASSATPGGTYEQYF,TGTGCCAGCAGCGCAACGCCGGGGGGGACCTACGAGCAGTACTTC
.,TRBJ1-2,TRBV4-1,.,CASSQVTWSGPQGYGYTF,TGCGCCAGCAGCCAAGTGACGTGGTCGGGACCCCAGGGCTATGGCTACACCTTC
.,TRBJ2-1,TRBV7-9,.,CASSLMISYNEQFF,TGTGCCAGCAGCTTAATGATCTCTTACAATGAGCAGTTCTTC
few,TRBJ1-1,TRBV7-8,.,CASSLGAGRTEAFF,TGTGCCAGCAGCTTAGGGGCAGGGCGCACTGAAGCTTTCTTT
.,TRBJ2-3,TRBV20-1,.,CSARGGQETSGAQYF,TGCAGTGCTAGGGGGGGGCAGGAGACCTCGGGGGCGCAGTATTTT
few,TRBJ1-1,TRBV4-2,.,CASSQELRENTEAFF,TGTGCCAGCAGCCAAGAACTGCGCGAGAACACTGAAGCTTTCTTT
few,TRBJ2-2,TRBV5-4,TRBD1,CASSYGTGTTGELFF,TGTGCCAGCAGTTACGGGACAGGTACCACCGGGGAGCTGTTTTTT
.,TRBJ1-2,TRBV27,.,CASSEHRDSRNYGYTF,TGTGCCAGCAGCGAGCACCGGGACTCAAGAAACTATGGCTACACCTTC
.,TRBJ2-7,TRBV4-1,.,CASSQASNPFSYEQYF,TGCGCCAGCAGCCAAGCAAGTAACCCTTTCTCCTACGAGCAGTACTTC
.,TRBJ2-1,TRBV19,.,CASSIGDGGYNEQFF,TGTGCCAGTAGTATCGGGGACGGGGGCTACAATGAGCAGTTCTTC
.,TRBJ2-2,TRBV7-6,.,CASSQDSNTGELFF,TGTGCCAGCAGCCAGGACAGCAACACCGGGGAGCTGTTTTTT
.,TRBJ1-5,TRBV6-1,TRBD1,CASSRATGTKQVGNQPQHF,TGTGCCAGCAGTCGAGCGACAGGGACTAAACAAGTGGGCAATCAGCCCCAGCATTTT
few,TRBJ2-1,TRBV27,TRBD2,CASSAGGGPYNEQFF,TGTGCCAGCAGCGCGGGGGGGGGTCCCTACAATGAGCAGTTCTTC
.,TRBJ2-7,TRBV27,TRBD2,CASSNMAGGYEQYF,TGTGCCAGCAGTAATATGGCGGGGGGCTACGAGCAGTACTTC
.,TRBJ2-5,TRBV12-3/TRBV12-4,TRBD2,CANRSGGEETQYF,TGTGCCAACAGAAGCGGGGGGGAAGAGACCCAGTACTTC
medium-sized,TRBJ2-7,TRBV7-9,TRBD1,CASSPGTGGSYEQYF,TGTGCCAGCAGCCCAGGGACAGGGGGCTCCTACGAGCAGTACTTC
few,TRBJ2-7,TRBV7-6,.,CASSLAAGAPYEQYF,TGTGCCAGCAGCTTAGCAGCAGGGGCCCCCTACGAGCAGTACTTC
.,TRBJ2-2,TRBV5-6,.,CASSPYVGAGELFF,TGTGCCAGCAGCCCCTATGTGGGCGCCGGGGAGCTGTTTTTT
few,TRBJ2-7,TRBV7-6,TRBD1,CASSPSGTGGSEQYF,TGTGCCAGCAGCCCGTCCGGGACAGGGGGTTCCGAGCAGTACTTC
.,TRBJ1-5,TRBV6-6,.,CASRGEDSLNQPQHF,TGTGCCAGCAGGGGAGAGGACAGCCTTAATCAGCCCCAGCATTTT
few,TRBJ1-2,TRBV20-1,.,CSARDDGANYGYTF,TGCAGTGCTAGAGATGACGGAGCTAACTATGGCTACACCTTC
many,TRBJ2-5,TRBV7-3,TRBD2,CASSLGTSAPQETQYF,TGTGCCAGCAGCCTCGGGACTAGCGCTCCCCAAGAGACCCAGTACTTC
few,TRBJ2-7,TRBV4-1,.,CASSQDQGLEQYF,TGCGCCAGCAGCCAGGACCAGGGGCTCGAGCAGTACTTC
many,TRBJ1-1,TRBV7-6,.,CASSLGRGGTEAFF,TGTGCCAGCAGCTTAGGCAGGGGTGGAACTGAAGCTTTCTTT
many,TRBJ1-3,TRBV7-8,.,CASSLSTITGNTIYF,TGTGCCAGCAGCTTATCAACAATAACCGGAAACACCATATATTTT
few,TRBJ2-7,TRBV7-9,TRBD1,CASSPPTGASYEQYF,TGTGCCAGCAGCCCTCCGACAGGGGCCTCCTACGAGCAGTACTTC
few,TRBJ1-5,TRBV12-3/TRBV12-4,.,CASSSIMQPQHF,TGTGCCAGCAGTTCCATTATGCAGCCCCAGCATTTT
.,TRBJ1-1,TRBV7-8,.,CASSFRPGDTEAFF,TGTGCCAGCAGCTTCCGTCCAGGGGACACTGAAGCTTTCTTT
.,TRBJ2-7,TRBV19,.,CATFEGREQYF,TGTGCTACGTTTGAGGGGCGCGAGCAGTACTTC
.,TRBJ1-5,TRBV12-3/TRBV12-4,.,CASSFGRVGQPQHF,TGTGCCAGCAGTTTCGGCAGGGTTGGTCAGCCCCAGCATTTT
.,TRBJ1-1,TRBV24-1,TRBD1,CATSDAGQGALLNTEAFF,TGTGCCACCAGTGACGCCGGACAGGGGGCTCTTCTGAACACTGAAGCTTTCTTT
few,TRBJ2-1,TRBV7-9,.,CASSDFLTGNSYNEQFF,TGTGCCAGCAGCGACTTCCTTACGGGGAATTCCTACAATGAGCAGTTCTTC
few,TRBJ1-1,TRBV29-1,.,CSVKEAGLDTEAFF,TGCAGCGTCAAGGAGGCAGGGTTGGACACTGAAGCTTTCTTT
many,TRBJ2-7,TRBV7-9,.,CASSLARGRQSYEQYF,TGTGCCAGCAGCTTAGCTAGAGGACGTCAATCCTACGAGCAGTACTTC
.,TRBJ1-1,TRBV27,.,CASSLFPVSGETEAFF,TGTGCCAGCAGTTTATTCCCCGTCTCAGGGGAGACTGAAGCTTTCTTT
many,TRBJ2-7,TRBV7-9,TRBD1,CASSRGQVYEQYF,TGTGCCAGCAGCCGGGGACAGGTCTACGAGCAGTACTTC
.,TRBJ1-1,TRBV30,.,CAWSVTSNTEAFF,TGTGCCTGGAGCGTTACATCGAACACTGAAGCTTTCTTT
few,TRBJ2-1,TRBV19,TRBD2,CASAVAGEWGYNEQFF,TGTGCCAGTGCGGTAGCGGGGGAGTGGGGTTACAATGAGCAGTTCTTC
few,TRBJ2-3,TRBV7-2,.,CASSAWSGRTDTQYF,TGTGCCAGCAGCGCCTGGAGCGGACGCACAGATACGCAGTATTTT
few,TRBJ2-5,TRBV7-6,.,CASSFVLGEETQYF,TGTGCCAGCAGCTTTGTATTAGGGGAAGAGACCCAGTACTTC
few,TRBJ2-3,TRBV7-2,TRBD1,CASSLGRGRGDTQYF,TGTGCCAGCAGCTTAGGCAGGGGGCGAGGAGATACGCAGTATTTT
.,TRBJ2-1,TRBV19,.,CASSISQGASEQFF,TGTGCCAGTAGTATTTCCCAGGGAGCGAGTGAGCAGTTCTTC
few,TRBJ2-7,TRBV5-4,TRBD1,CASSATGITYEQYF,TGTGCCAGCAGCGCGACAGGGATCACCTACGAGCAGTACTTC